These 28 T cell receptor beta chains originate from one sample sequenced in a study of identical twins. In TCRdb, the 5' RACE reads were re-called with MiXCR into one record per CDR3 protein. The table shows roughly 470,000 distinct CDR3 sequences, with about 13% occurring only once. This same sample was also part of a study on yellow fever vaccine responses in identical twins.

Sequenced: CD4+ T cells sorted from blood. These receptors were collected from a woman under 30 in good health.

This clonotype was recorded a few times. V and J are TRBV6-5 and TRBJ1-1; D remains unclear. Germline V gene data show CDR1 as MNHEY and CDR2 as SVGAGI. V dropped 9 bases and J dropped 5 bases, with 13 bases sitting between them. This CDR3 comprises 12 residues. In DNA, the CDR3 is TGTGCCAGTCGCTTAGGCGGTACTGAAGCTTTCTTT. It yields the protein CASRLGGTEAFF.

At least ten counts were recorded for this clonotype. CDR3 bases: TGTGCCACCAGCAGAGAACAGGGCGAGACCCAGTACTTC. This translates into CATSREQGETQYF. This chain uses TRBV15 with TRBJ2-5; possible D gene TRBD1, 6 bases. Germline V gene data show CDR1 as LNHNV and CDR2 as YYDKDF (reference sequence). The CDR3 has 13 amino acids. Trimming removed 0 bases from V and 5 bases from J, with 7 bases in between.

This chain connects TRBV2 to TRBJ2-3; 9 nucleotides align to TRBD2. This CDR3 comprises 15 residues. V lost 7 bases, J lost 0 bases, and 5 bases stayed unmatched. Germline CDR1 reads SNHLY; CDR2 reads FYNNEI. The CDR3 loop is CASTRAGGSTDTQYF. In DNA, the CDR3 is TGTGCCAGCACTCGAGCGGGGGGCAGCACAGATACGCAGTATTTT. The whole variable domain, remainder taken from reference TRBV2 and TRBJ2-3, is EPEVTQTPSHQVTQMGQEVILRCVPISNHLYFYWYRQILGQKVEFLVSFYNNEISEKSEIFDDQFSVERPDGSNFTLKIRSTKLEDSAMYFCASTRAGGSTDTQYFGPGTRLTVL.

The V gene is TRBV12-3 or TRBV12-4, the J gene TRBJ1-6; the D gene is possibly TRBD1 (6 bases). The CDR3 consists of 14 residues. Between the trimmed V and J ends, which lost 3 bases and 8 bases, there was a span of 11 bases. In DNA, the CDR3 is TGTGCCAGCAGTTTCGACAGGCCGGATTCACCCCTCCACTTT. This translates into CASSFDRPDSPLHF.

This clonotype occurred a few times. V and J are TRBV5-1 and TRBJ2-2; perhaps TRBD1 as D (5 bases). Per germline, CDR1 SGHRS and CDR2 YFSETQ. The CDR3 covers 13 residues. The germline V and J ends were trimmed by 6 bases and 1 base, with 7 bases remaining between them. For the CDR3, the DNA is TGCGCCAGCATCCAGGGGAACACCGGGGAGCTGTTTTTT. Protein: CASIQGNTGELFF.

Worth noting for this clonotype: This may be a read error, as it is one base from a much larger clone. V usage is TRBV20-1 and J usage is TRBJ2-3; 8 positions match TRBD2. This CDR3 is 13 amino acids long. Germline V gene lookup returns CDR1 DFQATT and CDR2 SNEGSKA (reference sequence). V trimming: 7 bases; J trimming: 3 bases; junction bases outside the gene matches: 6. In DNA form, the CDR3 reads TGCAGTGAACTAGCGGAGCAGACAGATACGCAGTATTTT. This translates into CSELAEQTDTQYF.

The chain has TRBV4-3 and TRBJ2-1, with D perhaps TRBD1 (5 bases). The CDR3 loop spans 14 amino acids. Per germline, CDR1 LGHNA and CDR2 YSLEER. The ends were cut back, 0 bases at V and 7 bases at J, with 10 bases in the middle. This chain's CDR3 is CASSQDLRGNEQFF. For the CDR3, the DNA is TGCGCCAGCAGCCAAGACTTAAGGGGAAATGAGCAGTTCTTC.

The rearrangement uses TRBV7-2 and TRBJ1-6; tentatively, D is TRBD1 (5 bases). CDR1 and CDR2 (germline): SGHTA, FQGNSA. CDR3 length equals 16 residues. Deletions cut 4 bases from V and 10 bases from J, with 20 bases between. The CDR3 loop reads CASSSSWDGLGSPLHF. The CDR3 nucleotides are TGTGCCAGCAGCTCCTCTTGGGACGGCCTGGGATCACCCCTCCACTTT. Complete variable domain (other parts from reference TRBV7-2 and TRBJ1-6): GAGVSQSPSNKVTEKGKDVELRCDPISGHTALYWYRQSLGQGLEFLIYFQGNSAPDKSGLPSDRFSAERTGGSVSTLTIQRTQQEDSAVYLCASSSSWDGLGSPLHFGNGTRLTVT.

The chain recombines TRBV28 with TRBJ2-5, with a tentative D call TRBD2 (6 bases). The CDR3 covers 17 residues. The ends were cut back, 1 base at V and 5 bases at J, with 20 bases in the middle. Germline lookup yields CDR1 MDHEN and CDR2 SYDVKM. In DNA form, the CDR3 reads TGTGCCAGCAGTTTATTCGGGCGGGGTGGGGCCCGGGAGACCCAGTACTTC. It encodes CASSLFGRGGARETQYF.

This chain links TRBV5-1 with TRBJ2-7; a possible D gene is TRBD2 (6 bases). V lost 4 bases to trimming and J lost 2 bases, with 16 bases between them. Germline CDR1 is SGHRS and CDR2 is YFSETQ. This CDR3 has 15 amino acids. The CDR3 spells CASSRGLTDPYEQYF. The CDR3 region has the DNA TGCGCCAGCAGCCGGGGACTGACGGACCCCTACGAGCAGTACTTC.

In this sample, this clonotype turned up a few times. The V call is TRBV6-2 or TRBV6-3, the J call TRBJ2-7; D gene uncertain. The germline V gene encodes CDR1 MNHEY and CDR2 SVGEGT. V was shortened by 5 bases and J by 4 bases, with 12 bases between the two germline ends. CDR3 size: 13 residues. CDR3 in amino acids: CASSRLERYEQYF. CDR3 in DNA: TGTGCCAGCAGTCGTCTAGAGAGGTACGAGCAGTACTTC.

This clonotype was detected ten times or more. A junction boundary mismatches the germline segment, possibly from a read error. The chain's CDR3 is CASSSSTGRPDNEQFF. As DNA, the CDR3 is TGTGCTAGCAGCTCCAGTACGGGGCGACCCGACAATGAGCAGTTCTTC. The chain joins TRBV7-7 to TRBJ2-1; TRBD1 or TRBD2 may be the D gene (5 bases each). This CDR3 has 16 residues. Looked up from germline, CDR1 is SSHAT and CDR2 is FNYEAQ (reference sequence).

The J gene is TRBJ2-2, the V gene TRBV5-1; TRBD2 aligns across 7 bases. The length of the CDR3 is 15 residues. Germline V lookup: CDR1 SGHRS, CDR2 YFSETQ. J lost 5 bases, V lost 0 bases, and 4 bases had no gene match. The CDR3 is CASSLEAGGTGELFF. The CDR3 DNA follows: TGCGCCAGCAGCTTGGAGGCCGGGGGGACCGGGGAGCTGTTTTTT.

This clonotype was observed a handful of times. The chain employs TRBV28 and TRBJ2-3; unclear D gene. The length of the CDR3 is 22 residues. Germline V gives CDR1 MDHEN, CDR2 SYDVKM. Trimming pared 3 bases from V and 0 bases from J, leaving 31 bases between. CDR3 coding DNA: TGTGCCAGCAGTTTTTTGGGTGTGTTTACCGGAACGACCCGAAAAAGCACAGATACGCAGTATTTT. It yields the protein CASSFLGVFTGTTRKSTDTQYF.

This clonotype was found a few times. The chain is built from TRBV12-3 or TRBV12-4 and TRBJ1-4, with D uncertain. V was trimmed by 6 bases and J by 7 bases, leaving 6 bases between them. The CDR3 runs 11 residues. CDR3 sequence (DNA): TGTGCCAGCAGCAGTATTGAAAAACTGTTTTTT. This translates into CASSSIEKLFF.

This clonotype has only a few counts. The chain joins TRBV24-1 to TRBJ2-3; 9 positions agree with TRBD2. The germline gives CDR1 KGHDR, CDR2 SFDVKD. V shed 1 base and J 1 base; nucleotides not matched to a gene: 8. The CDR3 runs to 18 residues. DNA for the CDR3: TGTGCCACCAGTGATTTTCACCCCCGACTAGCGGGCACAGATACGCAGTATTTT. Translation gives CATSDFHPRLAGTDTQYF.

This clonotype was seen at least ten times. Here the CDR3 DNA reads TGTGCCAGCAGACCAGGGTGGGGGTACACTGAAGCTTTCTTT. It encodes CASRPGWGYTEAFF. The V and J genes are TRBV12-3 or TRBV12-4 and TRBJ1-1; possible D gene TRBD1, 5 bases. The CDR3 covers 14 residues. V lost 6 bases, J lost 3 bases, and 14 bases lay in between.

V gene TRBV6-2 or TRBV6-3 combines with J gene TRBJ2-3; perhaps TRBD1 as D (6 bases). The V gene lost 10 bases and the J gene lost 5 bases, with 19 bases spanning the gap. Germline V CDR1 and CDR2: MNHEY, SVGEGT. The CDR3 extends over 14 amino acids. CDR3 loop: CATARGGVEDTQYF. CDR3 coding DNA: TGTGCCACCGCACGAGGGGGAGTAGAAGATACGCAGTATTTT.

The chain joins TRBV18 to TRBJ2-7, with 8 nucleotides matching TRBD1. Germline CDR1 reads KGHSH; CDR2 reads LQKENI. Germline trimming cut 2 bases from V and 2 bases from J; bases unmatched to any gene: 8. This CDR3 has 16 amino acids. The CDR3 DNA reads TGTGCCAGCTCACCAAGTGGCACAGGGGGGACCTACGAGCAGTACTTC. This codes for CASSPSGTGGTYEQYF.

This clonotype was counted a few times. This chain uses TRBV5-1 with TRBJ2-1; a possible D gene is TRBD2 (6 bases). Trimming pared 0 bases from V and 13 bases from J, leaving 14 bases between. Germline values: CDR1 SGHRS, CDR2 YFSETQ. The CDR3 has 13 residues. The CDR3 DNA is TGCGCCAGCAGCTTGGCGGTCGCGGGGCCACAGTTCTTC. Amino acids: CASSLAVAGPQFF.

This clonotype was counted once. The chain joins TRBV6-1 to TRBJ1-1; the match to TRBD1 covers 8 bases. CDR3 length: 14 amino acids. The V gene end was trimmed by 7 bases and the J gene end by 4 bases; junction bases not matched to a gene: 8. Germline values: CDR1 MNHNS, CDR2 SASEGT. The CDR3 DNA reads TGTGCCAGCACCCCCCCCACAGGGGGCACTGAAGCTTTCTTT. It yields the protein CASTPPTGGTEAFF.

This clonotype was counted ten times or more. V is TRBV6-1 and J is TRBJ2-7; no reliable D call. The CDR3 loop spans 14 amino acids. Trimming pared 5 bases from V and 0 bases from J, leaving 11 bases between. In germline, CDR1 is MNHNS, CDR2 SASEGT. CDR3 region: CASSRGVYSYEQYF. CDR3 DNA sequence: TGTGCCAGCAGTCGTGGGGTTTACTCCTACGAGCAGTACTTC.

In its sample, this clonotype was seen a few times. V and J are TRBV5-5 and TRBJ2-1; the match to TRBD1 covers 9 bases. J was trimmed by 3 bases and V by 4 bases; bases with no gene match: 5. The CDR3 is 15 residues long. Looked up from germline, CDR1 is SGHKS and CDR2 is YYEKEE (reference sequence). CDR3 nucleotides: TGTGCCAGCAGCCCCGGGACAGGGATCTACAATGAGCAGTTCTTC. This sequence encodes CASSPGTGIYNEQFF.

This rearrangement joins TRBV20-1 to TRBJ2-7; tentatively, D is TRBD1 (6 bases). This CDR3 comprises 13 residues. Trimming removed 4 bases at V and 1 base at J, with 11 bases between. Germline CDR1 reads DFQATT; CDR2 reads SNEGSKA (reference sequence). The CDR3 nucleotides are TGCAGTGCTACTCGACAGGCGTCCTACGAGCAGTACTTC. It yields the protein CSATRQASYEQYF.

This clonotype came up a few times. The J gene is TRBJ2-3, the V gene TRBV7-8; 9 bases are shared with TRBD2. This CDR3 contains 14 residues. Trimming cost V 10 bases and J 3 bases; bases outside gene matches: 8. Germline V gene lookup returns CDR1 SGHVS and CDR2 FQNEAQ. CDR3: CATRRREGTDTQYF. The CDR3 DNA reads TGTGCCACTAGGAGGCGGGAGGGGACAGATACGCAGTATTTT.

This clonotype was seen a few times. The genes are TRBV7-2 and TRBJ2-3; D might be TRBD1 (5 bases). The CDR3 has 15 amino acids. The V gene's germline CDR1 is SGHTA and CDR2 FQGNSA. V lost 2 bases, J lost 5 bases, and 14 bases lay in between. The CDR3 region is CASSLRLPQGDTQYF. The CDR3, as DNA: TGTGCCAGCAGCTTAAGATTGCCCCAGGGAGATACGCAGTATTTT.

This clonotype was counted many times. The chain employs TRBV12-3 or TRBV12-4 and TRBJ2-5; possibly TRBD1 or TRBD2 for D (5 bases each). Trimming pared 6 bases from V and 5 bases from J, leaving 19 bases between. The CDR3 totals 15 residues. The CDR3 loop is CASSTRGRVKETQYF. CDR3 nucleotide sequence: TGTGCCAGCAGCACTCGGGGCAGGGTGAAGGAGACCCAGTACTTC.

At least ten counts were recorded for this clonotype. CDR3: CASSQEGQGADTQYF. DNA for the CDR3: TGCGCCAGCAGCCAGGAGGGACAGGGTGCAGATACGCAGTATTTT. The chain joins TRBV4-3 to TRBJ2-3, with 9 bases fitting TRBD1. The J segment lost 4 bases and the V segment lost 3 bases, leaving 5 bases of the junction unmatched. The CDR3 has 15 amino acids. Germline CDR1 reads LGHNA; CDR2 reads YSLEER.